One sample yielded the 8 T cell receptor beta chains listed below, sequenced in a study of blood T cell repertoires in COVID-19. The table came from immunoSEQ multiplex PCR; TCRdb's copy has only in-frame clones and leaves some out. The table lists about 190,000 clones, 70% to 90% of them singletons, with around 1.1% in the top ten. Sequencing used peripheral blood. Receptors originate from a man aged 25-45 years with acute or convalescent COVID-19.

The chain recombines TRBV7-2 with TRBJ2-7; 9 nucleotides align to TRBD1. V gave up 7 bases and J gave up 3 bases; unmatched junction bases: 7. This CDR3 is 14 amino acids long. Germline CDR1 SGHTA, CDR2 FQGNSA. Here the CDR3 reads CASTPRDRDYEQYF. In nucleotides, the CDR3 is TGTGCCAGCACCCCCCGGGACAGGGACTACGAGCAGTACTTC.

The chain is built from TRBV9 and TRBJ1-5; no reliable D call. This CDR3 is 14 amino acids long. Germline V CDR1 and CDR2: SGDLS, YYNGEE. The V gene lost 7 bases and the J gene lost 3 bases, with 14 bases spanning the gap. The CDR3 sequence: CASAFSPDNQPQHF. In DNA, the CDR3 is TGTGCCAGCGCCTTCAGTCCAGACAATCAGCCCCAGCATTTT.

The V and J genes are TRBV14 and TRBJ2-6; D is possibly TRBD2 (6 bases). Germline V lookup: CDR1 SGHDN, CDR2 FVKESK. V dropped 3 bases and J dropped 4 bases, with 13 bases sitting between them. The CDR3 is 16 amino acids. The DNA for the CDR3 is TGTGCCAGCAGCCAGGGGGGTCTCTCCGGGGCCAACGTCCTGACTTTC. This sequence encodes CASSQGGLSGANVLTF.

The V and J genes are TRBV5-1 and TRBJ2-7, with 12 bases lining up with TRBD1. This CDR3 is 18 amino acids long. J gave up 0 bases and V 2 bases, and 9 bases lay outside the gene matches. The germline V gene has CDR1 SGHRS and CDR2 YFSETQ. The DNA of the CDR3 is TGCGCCAGCAGCTTCCGGGACAGGGGGCTTTCACACTCCTACGAGCAGTACTTC. As protein: CASSFRDRGLSHSYEQYF.

The chain carries TRBV27 and TRBJ2-5, with TRBD1 as a possible D gene (6 bases). V shed 3 bases and J shed 9 bases, with 14 bases lying between them. The germline V gene encodes CDR1 MNHEY and CDR2 SMNVEV (reference sequence). The CDR3 covers 13 residues. CDR3 loop: CASSFSQGWAQYF. The CDR3 DNA reads as TGTGCCAGCAGTTTTTCTCAGGGGTGGGCCCAGTACTTC.

V and J are TRBV4-1 and TRBJ2-5; TRBD2 is a possible D gene (6 bases). The CDR3 sequence is 16 residues long. Trimming removed 0 bases at V and 4 bases at J, with 15 bases between. The V gene's germline CDR1 is MGHRA and CDR2 YSYEKL. The CDR3 coding sequence is TGCGCCAGCAGCCAAGAGGACCGGGGGATGGGAGAGACCCAGTACTTC. Its translation is CASSQEDRGMGETQYF.

V gene TRBV5-1 combines with J gene TRBJ2-1, with TRBD2 matching over 14 bases. V shed 4 bases and J 2 bases; nucleotides not matched to a gene: 2. This CDR3 comprises 16 residues. From germline, CDR1 is SGHRS and CDR2 YFSETQ. The CDR3 nucleotides are TGCGCCAGCAGCGGACTAGCGGGGGGTACCTACAATGAGCAGTTCTTC. The encoded protein is CASSGLAGGTYNEQFF.

The V call is TRBV5-1, the J call TRBJ2-1; 9 positions match TRBD1. The length of the CDR3 is 14 residues. CDR1 is SGHRS and CDR2 is YFSETQ in the germline V gene. With V trimmed by 4 bases and J by 8 bases, 7 bases remained unmatched. CDR3 loop: CASSRGTGTDEQFF. The CDR3 DNA follows: TGCGCCAGCAGCCGCGGGACAGGGACCGATGAGCAGTTCTTC.